This T cell receptor beta chain was sequenced during a study of blood T cell repertoires in COVID-19. Study as a whole: Some COVID-19 samples were acute and others convalescent; all came from the United States, Italy and Spain.

Sequencing used immunoSEQ multiplex PCR; TCRdb keeps in-frame clones, though not all of them. The data show 220,000 or so clones, about 80% seen once. CDR1 and CDR2 from the germline V gene are SNHLY and FYNNEI. The length of the CDR3 is 12 residues. V was shortened by 5 bases and J by 4 bases, with 3 bases between the two germline ends. Sequenced: peripheral blood. This receptor was identified in a woman aged 60-75 years with acute or convalescent COVID-19. V usage is TRBV2 and J usage is TRBJ2-6; unclear D gene. CDR3 in DNA: TGTGCCAGCAGTCTGGGGGCCAACGTCCTGACTTTC. Encoded protein: CASSLGANVLTF.